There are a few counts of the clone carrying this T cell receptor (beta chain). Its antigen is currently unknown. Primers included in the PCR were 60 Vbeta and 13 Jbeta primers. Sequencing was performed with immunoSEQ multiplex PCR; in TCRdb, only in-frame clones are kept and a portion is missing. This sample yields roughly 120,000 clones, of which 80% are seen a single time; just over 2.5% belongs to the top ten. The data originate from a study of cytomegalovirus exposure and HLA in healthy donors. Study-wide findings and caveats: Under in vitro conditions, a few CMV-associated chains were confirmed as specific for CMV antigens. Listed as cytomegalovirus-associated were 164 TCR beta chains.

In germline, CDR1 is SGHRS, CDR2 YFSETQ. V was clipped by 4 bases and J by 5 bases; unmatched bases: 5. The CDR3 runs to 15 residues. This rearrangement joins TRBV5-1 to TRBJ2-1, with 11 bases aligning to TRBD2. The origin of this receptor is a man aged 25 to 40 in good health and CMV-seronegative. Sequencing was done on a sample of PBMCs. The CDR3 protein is CASSVIAGGNNEQFF. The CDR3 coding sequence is TGCGCCAGCAGCGTAATAGCGGGAGGGAACAATGAGCAGTTCTTC.